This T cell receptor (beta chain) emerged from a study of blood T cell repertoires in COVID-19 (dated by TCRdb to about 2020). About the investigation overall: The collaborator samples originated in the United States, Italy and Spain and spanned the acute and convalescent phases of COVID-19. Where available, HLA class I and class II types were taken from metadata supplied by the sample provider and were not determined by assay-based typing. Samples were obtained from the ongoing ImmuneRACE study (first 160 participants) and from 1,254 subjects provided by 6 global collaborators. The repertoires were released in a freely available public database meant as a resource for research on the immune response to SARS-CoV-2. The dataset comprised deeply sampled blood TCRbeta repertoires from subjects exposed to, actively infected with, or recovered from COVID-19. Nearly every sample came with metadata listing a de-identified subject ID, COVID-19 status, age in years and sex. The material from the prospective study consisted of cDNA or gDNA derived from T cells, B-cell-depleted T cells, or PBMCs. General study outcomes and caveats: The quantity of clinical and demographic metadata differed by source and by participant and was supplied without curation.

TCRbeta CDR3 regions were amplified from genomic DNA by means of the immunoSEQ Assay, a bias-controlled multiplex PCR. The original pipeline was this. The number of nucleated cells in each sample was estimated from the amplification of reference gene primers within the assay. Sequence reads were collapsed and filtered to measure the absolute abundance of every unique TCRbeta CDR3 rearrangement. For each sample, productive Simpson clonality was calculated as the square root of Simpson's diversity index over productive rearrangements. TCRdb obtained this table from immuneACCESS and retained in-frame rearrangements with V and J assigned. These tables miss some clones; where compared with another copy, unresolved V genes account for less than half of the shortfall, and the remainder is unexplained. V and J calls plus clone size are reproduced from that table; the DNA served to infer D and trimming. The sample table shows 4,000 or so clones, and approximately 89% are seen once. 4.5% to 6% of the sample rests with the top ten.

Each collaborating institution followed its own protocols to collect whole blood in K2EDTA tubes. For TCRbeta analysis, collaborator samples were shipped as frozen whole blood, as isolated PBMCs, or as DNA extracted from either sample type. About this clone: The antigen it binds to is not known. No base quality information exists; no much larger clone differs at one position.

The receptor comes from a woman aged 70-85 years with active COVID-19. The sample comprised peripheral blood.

For the CDR3, the sequence is CASSRGVEGAFF. The nucleotide sequence is TGTGCCAGCAGTCGCGGGGTGGAAGGAGCTTTCTTT. Recombination joined TRBV6-5 with TRBJ1-1, with the D gene uncertain. The germline V gene supplies CDR1 MNHEY and CDR2 SVGAGI. V is shortened by 5 bases, J by 10 bases, and the region joining them spans 14 bases. Reading from cysteine to phenylalanine, the CDR3 counts 12 amino acids. This entry keeps only the CDR3 DNA: 36 bases, framed from base 1.